Listed here are 26 T cell receptor beta chains from one sample, sequenced in a study of T cell responses to AZD1222 COVID-19 vaccine. Here immunoSEQ multiplex PCR was the method, and the copy in TCRdb shows in-frame clones only, minus some. This repertoire shows some 88,000 clones, approximately 90% found once; its top ten account for roughly 5.9%. This sample comprised peripheral blood, obtained 28 days after the second AZD1222 dose. Source of these receptors: an adult who received the AZD1222 COVID-19 vaccine.

This chain links TRBV3-1 (or the pseudogene TRBV3-2) with TRBJ1-2; D is perhaps TRBD1 (5 bases). Germline CDR1 reads LGHDT; CDR2 reads YNNKEL (reference sequence). The V gene lost 0 bases and the J gene lost 0 bases, with 17 bases spanning the gap. The CDR3 runs to 18 residues. The CDR3 protein is CASSQDWKAGQTNYGYTF. The CDR3 DNA sequence: TGTGCCAGCAGCCAAGATTGGAAGGCGGGGCAAACTAACTATGGCTACACCTTC.

This chain joins TRBV19 and TRBJ1-5; D perhaps matches TRBD1 (5 bases). The length of the CDR3 is 12 residues. Trimming pared 5 bases from V and 13 bases from J, leaving 15 bases between. CDR1 and CDR2 (germline): LNHDA, SQIVND (reference sequence). CDR3 in amino acids: CASSPHGGGQHF. The DNA of the CDR3 is TGTGCCAGTAGTCCCCATGGGGGGGGACAGCATTTT.

The V gene is TRBV6-5, the J gene TRBJ2-7; possibly TRBD2 for D (6 bases). This CDR3 has 14 amino acids. CDR1 is MNHEY, CDR2 SVGAGI, per germline. V lost 7 bases, J lost 0 bases, and 13 bases lay in between. The CDR3 DNA reads TGTGCCAGCACCAGCCAGGGAGGCTCCTACGAGCAGTACTTC. Amino acids: CASTSQGGSYEQYF.

This rearrangement joins TRBV6-6 to TRBJ1-2; D gene ambiguous. The CDR3 runs to 11 residues. V dropped 2 bases and J dropped 8 bases, with 6 bases sitting between them. Germline-derived CDR1 and CDR2 are MNHNY and SVGAGI (reference sequence). CDR3 nucleotides: TGTGCCAGCAGTTACCCGGAAGGCTACACCTTC. Translated: CASSYPEGYTF.

The V call is TRBV9, the J call TRBJ1-1; D is undetermined. Trimming removed 0 bases at V and 3 bases at J, with 6 bases between. Germline-derived CDR1 and CDR2 are SGDLS and YYNGEE. This CDR3 has 13 amino acids. The CDR3 loop is CASSVEGYTEAFF. In nucleotides, the CDR3 is TGTGCCAGCAGCGTAGAAGGGTACACTGAAGCTTTCTTT.

CDR3 loop: CASGLAGASTDTQYF. The CDR3 DNA reads as TGTGCTAGTGGTCTAGCGGGGGCGAGCACAGATACGCAGTATTTT. This chain links TRBV12-5 with TRBJ2-3; 10 nucleotides line up with TRBD2. This CDR3 is 15 amino acids long. Germline CDR1 LGHNT, CDR2 FRNRAP. Trimming took 5 bases from V and 0 from J; bases not matched to a gene: 2.

The V and J genes are TRBV6-2 or TRBV6-3 and TRBJ2-7; maybe TRBD2 (5 bases). Germline CDR1 is MNHEY and CDR2 is SVGEGT. The CDR3 contains 14 residues. V was shortened by 2 bases and J by 0 bases, with 8 bases between the two germline ends. CDR3 loop: CASSYGSASYEQYF. The CDR3, as DNA: TGTGCCAGCAGTTACGGTAGCGCCTCCTACGAGCAGTACTTC.

The chain recombines TRBV5-4 with TRBJ2-2, with D possibly being TRBD2 (5 bases). Germline V lookup: CDR1 SGHNT, CDR2 YYREEE (reference sequence). The V and J ends lost 0 bases and 4 bases respectively, with 10 bases between them. The CDR3 extends over 15 amino acids. CDR3 in amino acids: CASSLEGGTTGELFF. The CDR3 DNA reads as TGTGCCAGCAGCTTGGAAGGAGGAACCACCGGGGAGCTGTTTTTT.

This chain connects TRBV9 to TRBJ2-1; 11 bases agree with TRBD1. This CDR3 comprises 14 residues. V trimming: 2 bases; J trimming: 7 bases; junction bases outside the gene matches: 2. Germline values: CDR1 SGDLS, CDR2 YYNGEE. The CDR3 loop is CASSVRDRGNEQFF. Written as DNA, the CDR3 is TGTGCCAGCAGCGTCCGGGACAGGGGGAATGAGCAGTTCTTC.

The genes are TRBV7-9 and TRBJ1-1; D unclear. CDR3 length: 12 residues. Looked up from germline, CDR1 is SEHNR and CDR2 is FQNEAQ (reference sequence). Trimming cost V 2 bases and J 11 bases, with 12 bases left between them. CDR3 DNA: TGTGCCAGCAGCTTATTGGGGTACGCGGCTTTCTTT. Encoded protein: CASSLLGYAAFF.

The chain recombines TRBV7-8 with TRBJ2-7, with a possible D match to TRBD1 (6 bases). Germline V lookup: CDR1 SGHVS, CDR2 FQNEAQ. Trimming stripped 6 bases from V and 4 bases from J, with 19 bases between. CDR3 length: 15 amino acids. CDR3: CASRRPTGALYEQYF. CDR3 coding DNA: TGTGCCAGCAGAAGACCGACAGGCGCCCTTTACGAGCAGTACTTC.

The chain employs TRBV10-1 and TRBJ1-5; TRBD1 is a possible D gene (6 bases). The CDR3 runs 17 residues. Trimming left V 6 bases short and J 2 bases short, with 20 bases between. Germline lookup yields CDR1 WNHNN and CDR2 SYGVQD (reference sequence). This CDR3 is CASSERTAYEGNQPQHF. The CDR3 region has the DNA TGCGCCAGCAGCGAACGGACAGCCTATGAGGGCAATCAGCCCCAGCATTTT.

The J gene is TRBJ2-7, the V gene TRBV18, with TRBD1 identical over 7 bases. After removal of 5 bases from V and 0 bases from J, the junction contained 10 bases not matched to a gene. The CDR3 contains 16 residues. Germline V gene lookup returns CDR1 KGHSH and CDR2 LQKENI. The CDR3, as DNA: TGTGCCAGCTCATCTGGTGCGACAGGGTTCTCCTACGAGCAGTACTTC. Protein product: CASSSGATGFSYEQYF.

CDR3 DNA sequence: TGTGCCTGGAGTTGGCCCTCCGCAACTAATGAAAAACTGTTTTTT. Translation: CAWSWPSATNEKLFF. The chain recombines TRBV30 with TRBJ1-4; D is ambiguous. V gave up 2 bases and J gave up 0 bases, with 10 bases separating them. The CDR3 runs 15 residues. Looked up from germline, CDR1 is GTSNPN and CDR2 is SVGIG (reference sequence).

This clone occurred once. V and J are TRBV4-1 and TRBJ2-5; 11 bases are shared with TRBD1. This CDR3 spans 17 amino acids. Losses at the gene ends were 1 base for V and 5 bases for J; bases not matched to a gene: 9. The germline V gene encodes CDR1 MGHRA and CDR2 YSYEKL. The CDR3 nucleotides are TGCGCCAGCAGCCAAGCTGTTTGGACAGGGGGCTCCGAGACCCAGTACTTC. This encodes CASSQAVWTGGSETQYF.

This clone was seen a few times. The V call is TRBV6-2 or TRBV6-3, the J call TRBJ1-2; 8 nucleotides line up with TRBD1. Losses at the gene ends were 3 bases for V and 5 bases for J; bases not matched to a gene: 20. From germline, CDR1 is MNHEY and CDR2 SVGEGT. This CDR3 comprises 19 residues. The chain's CDR3 is CASSYHGQGGVNRRYGYTF. CDR3 DNA: TGTGCCAGCAGTTATCACGGACAGGGAGGTGTGAATCGTCGGTATGGCTACACCTTC.

The chain is built from TRBV2 and TRBJ2-3; D is possibly TRBD1 (6 bases). From germline, CDR1 is SNHLY and CDR2 FYNNEI. Trimming pared 11 bases from V and 3 bases from J, leaving 9 bases between. The CDR3 contains 11 residues. The CDR3 coding sequence is TGTGCCGGAGGACAGACAGATACGCAGTATTTT. This sequence encodes CAGGQTDTQYF.

V is TRBV5-4 and J is TRBJ2-7, with D possibly matching TRBD1 (5 bases). The CDR3 covers 14 residues. V lost 4 bases and J lost 3, with 14 bases in between. Germline loops: CDR1 SGHNT, CDR2 YYREEE (reference sequence). The CDR3 sequence is CASSPQQGLYEQYF. CDR3 DNA: TGTGCCAGCAGCCCTCAGCAGGGCCTCTACGAGCAGTACTTC.

The genes are TRBV3-1 (or the pseudogene TRBV3-2) and TRBJ2-7; the D call may be TRBD1 or TRBD2 (6 bases each). Trimming shortened V by 3 bases and J by 3 bases, and 12 bases separated the two germline ends. This CDR3 comprises 14 residues. Germline values: CDR1 LGHDT, CDR2 YNNKEL (reference sequence). The CDR3 nucleotides read TGTGCCAGCAGCCAGGGAGGACAGAACTACGAGCAGTACTTC. Translation: CASSQGGQNYEQYF.

This rearrangement joins TRBV11-2 to TRBJ1-3, with a tentative D call TRBD1 (5 bases). Per the germline V gene, CDR1 is SGHAT and CDR2 is FQNNGV. The CDR3 runs 16 residues. V gave up 5 bases and J gave up 0 bases, with 14 bases separating them. The CDR3, as DNA: TGTGCCAGCAGCCCAATAACGGGGGGCTCTGGAAACACCATATATTTT. The encoded protein is CASSPITGGSGNTIYF.

The CDR3 reads CASSPLLSATNEKLFF. CDR3 in DNA: TGTGCCAGCAGCCCTTTATTGAGTGCAACTAATGAAAAACTGTTTTTT. The V gene is TRBV3-1 (or the pseudogene TRBV3-2), the J gene TRBJ1-4; no reliable D call. The CDR3 totals 16 residues. The V end was cut by 4 bases, the J end by 0 bases, with 12 bases between. Germline CDR1 and CDR2: LGHDT and YNNKEL (reference sequence).

The CDR3 is CASSIGTRSGSGEKLFF. In DNA form, the CDR3 reads TGTGCCAGTAGTATAGGGACTCGTAGCGGGAGCGGTGAAAAACTGTTTTTT. The V call is TRBV19, the J call TRBJ1-4; D gene ambiguous. Germline V gene sequence: CDR1 LNHDA, CDR2 SQIVND (reference sequence). This CDR3 spans 17 amino acids. V shed 1 base and J shed 7 bases, with 19 bases lying between them.

V gene TRBV24-1 combines with J gene TRBJ2-3, with 9 nucleotides matching TRBD2. With V trimmed by 3 bases and J by 4 bases, 4 bases remained unmatched. This CDR3 has 15 amino acids. Germline V CDR1 and CDR2: KGHDR, SFDVKD. CDR3 region: CATSDTRTSADTQYF. For the CDR3, the DNA is TGTGCCACCAGTGATACACGGACTAGCGCAGATACGCAGTATTTT.

The chain carries TRBV15 and TRBJ1-2; 7 bases fit TRBD1. V dropped 5 bases and J dropped 8; count of bases not matched to a gene: 14. This CDR3 is 15 amino acids long. Germline assignment: CDR1 LNHNV and CDR2 YYDKDF (reference sequence). CDR3 bases: TGTGCCACCAGCTTTGGACAGGCGGCAGATACGGGCTACACCTTC. It specifies CATSFGQAADTGYTF.

This rearrangement joins TRBV19 to TRBJ2-4; D uncertain. Germline V gives CDR1 LNHDA, CDR2 SQIVND (reference sequence). V shed 7 bases and J shed 5 bases, with 6 bases lying between them. The CDR3 totals 11 residues. The DNA for the CDR3 is TGTGCCAGTACAACGGAAAACATTCAGTACTTC. Translating gives CASTTENIQYF.

The rearrangement links TRBV11-1 to TRBJ2-7; 7 bases match TRBD1. Germline V lookup: CDR1 SGHAT, CDR2 FQDESV (reference sequence). CDR3 size: 15 residues. V was pared by 3 bases and J by 3 bases, with 8 bases of the junction left unmatched. The CDR3 loop reads CASSFTAGGIYEQYF. In DNA, the CDR3 is TGTGCCAGCAGCTTTACGGCAGGGGGTATCTACGAGCAGTACTTC.